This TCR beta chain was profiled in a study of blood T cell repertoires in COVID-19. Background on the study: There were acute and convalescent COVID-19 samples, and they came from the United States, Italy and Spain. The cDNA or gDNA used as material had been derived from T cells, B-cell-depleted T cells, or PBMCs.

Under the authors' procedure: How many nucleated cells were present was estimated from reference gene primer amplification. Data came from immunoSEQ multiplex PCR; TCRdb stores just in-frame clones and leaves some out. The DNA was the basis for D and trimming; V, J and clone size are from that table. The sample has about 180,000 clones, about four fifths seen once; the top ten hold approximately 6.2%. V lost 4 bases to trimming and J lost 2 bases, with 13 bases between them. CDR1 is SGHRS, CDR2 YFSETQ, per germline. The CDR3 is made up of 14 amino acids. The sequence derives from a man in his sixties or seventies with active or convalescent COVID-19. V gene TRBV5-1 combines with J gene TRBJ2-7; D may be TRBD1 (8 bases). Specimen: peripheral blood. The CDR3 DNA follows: TGCGCCAGCAGCGAACAGGGGGGGCCCTACGAGCAGTACTTC. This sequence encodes CASSEQGGPYEQYF.